This T cell receptor beta chain was documented in a study of cytomegalovirus exposure and HLA in healthy donors (dated by TCRdb to about 2017). For the wider study: An earlier analysis of some 620 of the donors reported 276 Gb of sequence data and around 120 million unique TCR beta sequences obtained from about 179 million T cells. Genome-wide SNP genotypes for about 65% of the 666 donors were used in a later genetic analysis, which treated that subset as a discovery cohort. Approximately 330 gigabases of sequencing data and around 88 million unique TCR sequences made up an early release that covered approximately 650 HLA-typed donors. The study profiled the T cell repertoires of around 700 subjects by immunosequencing and related them to cytomegalovirus serostatus. The aim of the study was to test whether cataloging public T cell receptors could identify signatures of past pathogen exposure. Because of strong linkage in the cohort, roughly 5 DR-DQ haplotypes were treated as single units for association and clustering. Of the roughly 410 genotyped donors, roughly 80% were placed in the genetic ancestry cluster associated with self-reported Caucasian donors. Alongside the repertoire data, information on donor age, sex, ethnicity and CMV serostatus was compiled. Among around 400 genotyped donors of the cohort, an average of roughly 230,000 unique TCR beta nucleotide sequences was sequenced per donor, of which 15% to 20% were non-productive. Both class I and class II loci were covered by HLA typing, at four-digit resolution. Every discovery cohort repertoire had been produced on one sequencing platform. To study patterns of TCR occurrence, a later analysis re-analyzed previously published TCR beta repertoires from under 750 donors and added high-resolution HLA genotyping. An earlier analysis of some 500 of the donors used high-throughput TCR beta sequencing to judge whether each TCR beta V gene segment behaved as functional or pseudogenic. The number of donors typed differed by locus, with about 629-630 for A, B, C, DRB1 and DQB1, roughly 520 for DQA1, 600 to 610 for DPA1, and around 450 for DPB1. Besides the first cohort of 666 subjects, a separate validation cohort made up of 120 or so different subjects was used. High-throughput TCR immunosequencing, statistical association of individual TCRs with disease status, and machine learning were combined to predict cytomegalovirus infection status. Rather than using new phenotypic data, the later analysis identified candidate immune exposures from TCR beta sequences and from how often those sequences occurred across donors. Here is what the overall study found, with its caveats: Cytomegalovirus status was reported to be diagnosed by the classifier with high specificity and sensitivity in both the original and validation cohorts. CMV serostatus was the only immune exposure information available for the cohort. Strong co-occurrence of HLA alleles, especially DR and DQ, made assigning TCR associations to individual alleles difficult. It was suggested by the authors that the approach could potentially be generalized to other disease states and immunological phenotypes. An association between a missense DCLRE1C variant and V-gene and J-gene trimming of TCR beta chains was found in a later genetic analysis and replicated in an independent cohort. A group of highly shared sequence variants was considered likely to be a technical artifact of the sequencing pipeline. A further reported finding was that TCR beta sequences accurately predicted the HLA-A and HLA-B alleles for most subjects in the first cohort. Compared with the roughly 700-donor mean, donors in an Asian-associated ancestry cluster had fewer N-insertions in productive TCRs, according to a later genetic analysis. Only TCR beta chains were sequenced in this cohort, and the absence of alpha or paired-chain data limited detectable features. Roughly 15 rarely observed V segments, including chromosome 9 orphons, were excluded from the earlier analysis of almost 600 of the donors because counts were too low. In an earlier analysis of 587 of the donors, most TCR beta V segments appeared in productive rearrangements about 87% or about 30% of the time, broadly matching IMGT annotations. A later analysis associated about 17,000 TCR beta sequences with specific HLA alleles at a false discovery rate of 0.05. Some IMGT-functional V segments, including TRBV6-2 and TRBV6-3, could not be distinguished by the 87-base-pair reads and were therefore excluded. Correlated functional status among segregating V segments might reflect linkage disequilibrium, but an unknown experimental factor could not be ruled out. In a later analysis, TCR association rates were found to vary across HLA loci, with the most associated TCRs seen for DRB1 alleles and the fewest for HLA-C alleles. HLA typing was unavailable for some donors at each locus, so association tests used only the typed subset. In vitro tests confirmed that a few of the cytomegalovirus-associated TCR beta chains recognize cytomegalovirus antigens. The study gave a list of around 170 TCR beta chains associated with cytomegalovirus. In a later analysis, HLA-associated TCR beta chains were found to be more clonally expanded and to have lower generation probabilities than equally common non-associated chains. Roughly uniform sequencing depth across donors was assumed in presence/absence analyses, although this assumption may not hold. Most TCR sequences were seen in very few donors, while some public TCRs were found in many individuals. In a later analysis, several top co-occurrence clusters were reported to appear linked to parvovirus B19, influenza, CMV and Epstein-Barr virus. Most CMV-associated TCR beta chains appeared to be HLA-restricted in a later analysis, and the HLA associations seemed to be driven largely by CMV exposure.

The cohort consisted of 666 healthy bone marrow donors. At the time of sampling, every cohort member was nominally healthy, though immune exposures that went unrecorded were likely present. CMV serostatus was positive for more than 250 and negative for about 50% of the roughly 700 cohort members, and was not recorded for this donor. Each donor provided a peripheral blood sample, and peripheral blood mononuclear cells were used for TCR beta sequencing. Genomic DNA extraction from the blood cell samples was performed with the Qiagen DNeasy Blood Extraction Kit. Worth noting for this clone: Its specific antigen is unknown. Qualities for individual bases were not recorded, and no much larger clone is one base off.

Libraries came from the immunoSEQ multiplex PCR assay. For the multiplex PCR, a mixture combining 60 forward primers for TCR Vbeta segments and 13 reverse primers for TCR Jbeta segments was used. The CDR3 region of rearranged TCR beta genes was amplified from genomic DNA with a multiplex PCR assay. Amplified TCR beta libraries were sequenced as 87-base-pair reads on the Illumina HiSeq System. As for the authors' bioinformatics: In a later analysis, tens of millions of unique TCR beta chains were counted across the roughly 700 repertoires, and some 10 million of these chains were shared by at least two donors. Raw reads were error-corrected and collapsed into unique sequences by a nearest-neighbor algorithm in which closely related sequences were merged to remove PCR and sequencing errors. V, D and J gene segments were assigned by aligning CDR3 sequences to IMGT reference sequences. For a sequence to be retained, at least a six-nucleotide match to both a V gene segment and a J gene segment was required. Rearrangements were called productive when the CDR3 lacked stop codons and stayed in frame with V and J; all others were non-productive. Following IMGT convention, CDR3 was defined as the stretch from the second conserved V-encoded cysteine to the conserved J-encoded phenylalanine. Sequences without an unambiguous match to a single V gene segment were excluded from the earlier analysis of approximately 600 of the donors. An earlier analysis of approximately 590 of the donors called V segments functional above 56.7% productive rearrangements and segregating when the between-donor standard deviation exceeded 5%. To diagnose cytomegalovirus status from the catalog of TCR beta chain sequences, a statistical classification framework was built. In a later analysis, V and J genes were assigned by comparing TCR nucleotide sequences against IMGT/GENE-DB human TR gene sequences. Using the TCRdist pipeline, a later analysis assigned CDR3 sequences along with most-parsimonious VDJ recombination scenarios. In a later analysis, every TCR beta chain was defined by the combination of its CDR3 amino acid sequence and its V-gene family, and reads without a unique V-gene family were dropped. A later analysis removed 592 highly shared, low-generation-probability nucleotide sequences to deal with suspected cross-contamination and a sequencing artifact. In a later analysis, a clonal expansion index was calculated for each public chain from normalized within-repertoire ranks of inferred template counts. In a later analysis, generation probabilities were computed with a VDJ recombination model fitted to out-of-frame rearrangements, and the resulting probabilities were checked against IGoR. Hypergeometric tests were used in a later analysis to score TCR-TCR, TCR-HLA and TCR-CMV co-occurrence, with a repertoire-size bias correction applied to the TCR pairs. In a later analysis, false discovery rates were estimated by permuting HLA or CMV assignments 20 times. In a later analysis, co-occurring TCRs were grouped using DBSCAN, and TCRdist sequence similarity was added for clustering within HLA-allele-positive subsets. For co-occurrence clustering, repertoires with fewer than 30,000 or more than 120,000 public chains were excluded, along with five or six repertoires with anomalous nucleotide sharing. The immuneACCESS repertoire file appears here via TCRdb, limited to in-frame rearrangements. These files lack a portion of the clones; in checked studies, under half of the deficit traces to unresolved V genes, and the cause of the others is not known. That table is the source of V, J and clone size, and D and trimming were worked out from the DNA. The sample has under 150,000 clones on record, about three quarters of them singletons. The top ten hold 2.9% of the sample.

The CDR3 covers 15 residues, taking in both the cysteine and the phenylalanine. The entry retains the CDR3 DNA only, 45 bases that are in frame from base 1. Per the germline V gene, MRHNA is the CDR1 and SNTAGT is the CDR2. V and J are truncated by 3 bases and 7 bases respectively, leaving an intervening sequence of 16 bases. The sequenced material came from PBMCs. The chain was built from TRBV6-4 and TRBJ1-5, with the D gene too uncertain to name. This sequence was found in a human donor in good health. The CDR3 amino acid sequence is: CASSESVVSIQPQHF. The nucleotides are TGTGCCAGCAGTGAGAGCGTGGTTTCAATCCAGCCCCAGCATTTT.